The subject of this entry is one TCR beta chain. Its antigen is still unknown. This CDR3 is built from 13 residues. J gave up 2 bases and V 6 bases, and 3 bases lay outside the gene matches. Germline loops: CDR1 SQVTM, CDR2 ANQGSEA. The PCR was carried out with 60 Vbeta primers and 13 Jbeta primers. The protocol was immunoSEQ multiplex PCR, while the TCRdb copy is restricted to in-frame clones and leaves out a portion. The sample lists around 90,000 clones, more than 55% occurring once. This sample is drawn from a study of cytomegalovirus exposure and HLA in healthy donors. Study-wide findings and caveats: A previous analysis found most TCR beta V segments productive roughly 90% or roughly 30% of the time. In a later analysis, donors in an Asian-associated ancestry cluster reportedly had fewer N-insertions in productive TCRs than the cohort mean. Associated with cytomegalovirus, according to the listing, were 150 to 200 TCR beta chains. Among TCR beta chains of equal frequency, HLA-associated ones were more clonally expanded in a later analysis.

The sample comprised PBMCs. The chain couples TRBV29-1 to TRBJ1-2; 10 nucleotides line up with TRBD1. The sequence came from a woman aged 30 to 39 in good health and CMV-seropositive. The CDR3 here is CSVWDRGNYGYTF. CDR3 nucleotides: TGCAGCGTATGGGACAGGGGCAACTATGGCTACACCTTC.